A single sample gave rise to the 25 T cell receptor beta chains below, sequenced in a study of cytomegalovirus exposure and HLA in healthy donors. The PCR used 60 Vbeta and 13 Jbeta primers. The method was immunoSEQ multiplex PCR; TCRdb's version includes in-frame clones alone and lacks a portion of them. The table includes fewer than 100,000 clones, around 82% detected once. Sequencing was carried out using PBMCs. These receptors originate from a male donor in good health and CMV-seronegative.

The CDR3 here is CAWRKTGGAGANVLTF. The CDR3 bases are TGTGCCTGGAGAAAAACAGGGGGGGCCGGGGCCAACGTCCTGACTTTC. The V call is TRBV30, the J call TRBJ2-6; D is perhaps TRBD1 (8 bases). The CDR3 has 16 residues. The V gene lost 3 bases and the J gene lost 4 bases, with 16 bases spanning the gap. CDR1 and CDR2 from the germline V gene are GTSNPN and SVGIG (reference sequence).

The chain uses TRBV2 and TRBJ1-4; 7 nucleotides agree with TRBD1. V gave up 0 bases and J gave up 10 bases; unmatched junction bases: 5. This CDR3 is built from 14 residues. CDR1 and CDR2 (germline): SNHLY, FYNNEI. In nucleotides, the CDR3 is TGTGCCAGCAGTGAAGCGACAGGGTTTAGAAAACTGTTTTTT. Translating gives CASSEATGFRKLFF.

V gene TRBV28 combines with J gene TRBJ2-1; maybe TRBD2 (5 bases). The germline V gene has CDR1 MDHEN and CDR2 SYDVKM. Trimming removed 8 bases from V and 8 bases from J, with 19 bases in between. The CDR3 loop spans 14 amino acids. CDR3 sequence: CASGLLWEKYEQFF. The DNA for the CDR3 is TGTGCCAGCGGGCTACTGTGGGAGAAGTATGAGCAGTTCTTC.

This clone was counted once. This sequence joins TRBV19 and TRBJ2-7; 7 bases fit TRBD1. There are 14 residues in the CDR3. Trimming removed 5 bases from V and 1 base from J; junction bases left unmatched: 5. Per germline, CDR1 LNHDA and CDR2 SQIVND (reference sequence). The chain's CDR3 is CASSSGQQSYEQYF. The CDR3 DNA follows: TGTGCCAGTAGTTCGGGACAGCAGTCCTACGAGCAGTACTTC.

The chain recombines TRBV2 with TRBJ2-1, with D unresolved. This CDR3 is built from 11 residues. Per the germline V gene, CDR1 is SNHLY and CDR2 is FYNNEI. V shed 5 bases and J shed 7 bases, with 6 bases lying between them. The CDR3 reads CASSYQNEQFF. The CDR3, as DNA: TGTGCCAGCAGTTACCAGAATGAGCAGTTCTTC.

This CDR3 reads CASSPGTGGFQPQHF. In DNA, the CDR3 is TGTGCCAGCAGCCCCGGGACAGGGGGCTTTCAGCCCCAGCATTTT. The chain employs TRBV6-5 and TRBJ1-5; 12 bases agree with TRBD1. Trimming cost V 6 bases and J 6 bases; bases outside gene matches: 6. There are 15 residues in the CDR3. The germline CDR1 and CDR2 sequences are MNHEY and SVGAGI.

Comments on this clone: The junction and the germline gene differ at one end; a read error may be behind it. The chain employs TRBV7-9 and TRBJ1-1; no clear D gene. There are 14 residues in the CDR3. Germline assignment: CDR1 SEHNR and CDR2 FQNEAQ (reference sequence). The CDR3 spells CSSSSPDRGYEAFF. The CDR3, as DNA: TGTTCCAGCAGCTCACCGGACCGGGGATATGAAGCTTTCTTT.

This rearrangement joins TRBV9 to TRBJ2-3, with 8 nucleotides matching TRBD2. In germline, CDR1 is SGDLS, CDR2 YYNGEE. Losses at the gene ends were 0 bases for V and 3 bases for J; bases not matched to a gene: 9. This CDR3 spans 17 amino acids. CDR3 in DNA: TGTGCCAGCAGCGTAGTTGGGCGGGGGGCCTCGACAGATACGCAGTATTTT. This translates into CASSVVGRGASTDTQYF.

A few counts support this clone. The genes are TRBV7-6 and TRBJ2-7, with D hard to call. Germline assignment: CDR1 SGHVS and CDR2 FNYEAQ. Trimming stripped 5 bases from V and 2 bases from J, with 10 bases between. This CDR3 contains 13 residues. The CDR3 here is CASSRTDTYEQYF. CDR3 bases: TGTGCCAGCAGCCGTACAGACACCTACGAGCAGTACTTC.

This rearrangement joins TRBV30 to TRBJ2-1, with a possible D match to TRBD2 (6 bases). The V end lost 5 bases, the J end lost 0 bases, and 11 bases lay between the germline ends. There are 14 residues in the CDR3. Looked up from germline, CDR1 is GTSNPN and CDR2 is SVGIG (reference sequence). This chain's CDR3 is CAWGRTNSYNEQFF. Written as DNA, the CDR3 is TGTGCCTGGGGGAGGACAAACTCCTACAATGAGCAGTTCTTC.

CDR3 residues: CASSYGQVGNTIYF. Here the CDR3 DNA reads TGTGCCAGCAGTTATGGTCAGGTGGGAAACACCATATATTTT. V is TRBV6-5 and J is TRBJ1-3; D gene unclear. V lost 3 bases and J 4 bases, leaving 10 bases between the germline ends. From germline, CDR1 is MNHEY and CDR2 SVGAGI. The CDR3 is made up of 14 amino acids.

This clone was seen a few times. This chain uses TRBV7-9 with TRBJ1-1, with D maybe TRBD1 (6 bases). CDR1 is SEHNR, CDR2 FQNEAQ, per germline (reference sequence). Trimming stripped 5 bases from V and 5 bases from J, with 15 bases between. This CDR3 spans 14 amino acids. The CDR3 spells CASSGWRGGTEAFF. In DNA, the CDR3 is TGTGCCAGCAGCGGCTGGAGGGGGGGGACTGAAGCTTTCTTT.

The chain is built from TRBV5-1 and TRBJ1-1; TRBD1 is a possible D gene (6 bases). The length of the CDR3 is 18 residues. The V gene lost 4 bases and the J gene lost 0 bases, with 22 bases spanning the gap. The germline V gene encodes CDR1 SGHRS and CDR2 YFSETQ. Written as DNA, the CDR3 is TGCGCCAGCAGCATGGACAGCCCAAATAAGTACATGAACACTGAAGCTTTCTTT. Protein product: CASSMDSPNKYMNTEAFF.

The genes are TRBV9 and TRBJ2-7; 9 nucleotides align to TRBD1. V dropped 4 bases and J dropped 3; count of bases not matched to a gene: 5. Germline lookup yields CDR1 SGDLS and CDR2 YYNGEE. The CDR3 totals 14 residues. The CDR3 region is CASSRTGVNYEQYF. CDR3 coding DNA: TGTGCCAGCAGCAGGACAGGGGTTAACTACGAGCAGTACTTC.

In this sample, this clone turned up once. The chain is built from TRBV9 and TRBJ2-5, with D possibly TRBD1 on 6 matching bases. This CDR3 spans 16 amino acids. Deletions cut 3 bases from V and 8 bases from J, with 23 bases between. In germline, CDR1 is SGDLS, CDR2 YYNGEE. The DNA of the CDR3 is TGTGCCAGCAGCGGGACAGTGAAGGCCAAGATTGAAACCCAGTACTTC. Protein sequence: CASSGTVKAKIETQYF.

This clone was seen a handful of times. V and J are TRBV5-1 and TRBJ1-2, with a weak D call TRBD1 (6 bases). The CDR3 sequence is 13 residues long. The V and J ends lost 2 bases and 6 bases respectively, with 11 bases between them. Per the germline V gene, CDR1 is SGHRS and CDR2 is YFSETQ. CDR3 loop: CASSFGQNHGYTF. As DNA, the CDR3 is TGCGCCAGCAGCTTTGGACAGAATCATGGCTACACCTTC.

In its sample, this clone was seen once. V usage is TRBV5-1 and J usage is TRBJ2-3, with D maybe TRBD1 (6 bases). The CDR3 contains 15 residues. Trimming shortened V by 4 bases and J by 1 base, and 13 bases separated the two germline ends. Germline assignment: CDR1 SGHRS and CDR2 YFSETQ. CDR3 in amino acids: CASSPPDSRTDTQYF. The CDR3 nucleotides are TGCGCCAGCAGCCCCCCGGACAGCCGCACAGATACGCAGTATTTT.

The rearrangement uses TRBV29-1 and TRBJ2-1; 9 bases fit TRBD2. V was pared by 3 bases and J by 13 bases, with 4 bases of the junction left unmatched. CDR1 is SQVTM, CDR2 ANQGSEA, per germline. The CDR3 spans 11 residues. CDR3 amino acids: CSVEARGGQFF. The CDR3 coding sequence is TGCAGCGTTGAGGCGCGGGGGGGTCAGTTCTTC.

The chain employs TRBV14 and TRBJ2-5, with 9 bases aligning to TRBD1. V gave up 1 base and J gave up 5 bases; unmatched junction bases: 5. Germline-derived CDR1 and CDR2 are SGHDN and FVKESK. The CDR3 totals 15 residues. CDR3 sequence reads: CASSQAGTGRETQYF. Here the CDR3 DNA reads TGTGCCAGCAGCCAAGCTGGGACAGGGCGTGAGACCCAGTACTTC.

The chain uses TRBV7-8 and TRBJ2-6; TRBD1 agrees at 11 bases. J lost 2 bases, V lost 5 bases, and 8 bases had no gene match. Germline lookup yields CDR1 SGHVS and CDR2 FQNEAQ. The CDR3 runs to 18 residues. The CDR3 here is CASSRGTGGRAGANVLTF. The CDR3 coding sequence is TGTGCCAGCAGCCGGGGGACAGGGGGAAGGGCTGGGGCCAACGTCCTGACTTTC.

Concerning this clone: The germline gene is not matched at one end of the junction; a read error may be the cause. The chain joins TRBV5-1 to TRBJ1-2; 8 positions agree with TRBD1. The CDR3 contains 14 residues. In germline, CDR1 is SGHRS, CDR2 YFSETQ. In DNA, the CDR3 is TGCGCCAGCAGCCCTCGGACAGGGCAATATGGCTACCCCTTC. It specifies CASSPRTGQYGYPF.

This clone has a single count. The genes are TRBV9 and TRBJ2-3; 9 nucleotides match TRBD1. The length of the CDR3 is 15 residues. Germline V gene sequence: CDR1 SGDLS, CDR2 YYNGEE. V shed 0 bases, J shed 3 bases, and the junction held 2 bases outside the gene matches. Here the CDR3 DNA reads TGTGCCAGCAGCGTAGACAGGGGGCAGACAGATACGCAGTATTTT. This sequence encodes CASSVDRGQTDTQYF.

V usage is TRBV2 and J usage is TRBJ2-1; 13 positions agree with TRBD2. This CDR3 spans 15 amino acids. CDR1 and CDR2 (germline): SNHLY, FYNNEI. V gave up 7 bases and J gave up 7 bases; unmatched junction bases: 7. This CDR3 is CASMGTSGKPNEQFF. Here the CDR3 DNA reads TGTGCCAGCATGGGGACTAGCGGGAAACCGAATGAGCAGTTCTTC.

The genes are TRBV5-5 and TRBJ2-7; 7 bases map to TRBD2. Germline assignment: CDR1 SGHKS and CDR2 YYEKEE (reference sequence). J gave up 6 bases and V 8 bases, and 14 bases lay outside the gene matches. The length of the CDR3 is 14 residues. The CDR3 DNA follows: TGTGCCAGTCAACCGGGACGTTGGGAGGGCGAGCAGTACTTC. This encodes CASQPGRWEGEQYF.

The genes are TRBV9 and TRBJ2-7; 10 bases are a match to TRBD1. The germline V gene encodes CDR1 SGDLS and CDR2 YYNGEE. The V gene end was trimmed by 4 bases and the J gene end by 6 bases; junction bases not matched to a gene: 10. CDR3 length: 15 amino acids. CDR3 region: CASSKLGTGAGEQYF. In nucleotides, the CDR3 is TGTGCCAGCAGCAAGTTGGGGACAGGGGCCGGCGAGCAGTACTTC.